This T cell receptor (beta chain) appears in the sequencing data of a study of cytomegalovirus exposure and HLA in healthy donors. Study as a whole: A prior study identified just under 120 million unique TCR beta sequences from around 180 million T cells. Study-level results: In an earlier analysis, about 87% or about 30%: the productive usage of most TCR beta V segments. With high specificity and sensitivity, the classifier reportedly diagnosed cytomegalovirus status.

As concerns this clone: Its antigen is unidentified.

The CDR3 has 17 amino acids. The trim removed 5 bases at V and 2 bases at J, leaving 13 bases unmatched. Looked up from germline, CDR1 is LNHDA and CDR2 is SQIVND (reference sequence). PCR used 60 Vbeta primers and 13 Jbeta primers. The assay was immunoSEQ multiplex PCR, and TCRdb's table has in-frame clones only and misses some. This sample has approximately 170,000 clones, with about 65% found just once. The donors gave bone marrow, and they were healthy. The source material was PBMCs. This sequence joins TRBV19 and TRBJ2-3, with 7 bases that match TRBD1. This receptor was taken from a woman under 30 in good health and CMV-seropositive. In nucleotides, the CDR3 is TGTGCCAGTAGTGATAAGGGACAGTTGCCCAACACAGATACGCAGTATTTT. As protein: CASSDKGQLPNTDTQYF. Together with reference TRBV19 and TRBJ2-3, the CDR3 gives the full variable domain: DGGITQSPKYLFRKEGQNVTLSCEQNLNHDAMYWYRQDPGQGLRLIYYSQIVNDFQKGDIAEGYSVSREKKESFPLTVTSAQKNPTAFYLCASSDKGQLPNTDTQYFGPGTRLTVL.